The source of this T cell receptor beta chain is a study of regulatory T cells in long-lasting Graves disease. Whole-study results and caveats: Persistent Graves' disease cases displayed lower TCR diversity than newly diagnosed ones. Persistent disease samples used TRBV28, TRBJ1-2 and TRBJ2-5 preferentially.

Indicated time point: newly diagnosed GD, antithyroid drugs for less than 3 months. From PBMCs, RNA was extracted and then used to make the TCR library. Germline assignment: CDR1 MDHEN and CDR2 SYDVKM. Trimming took 6 bases from V and 0 from J, leaving 18 bases between them. This CDR3 is built from 17 residues. Many counts were recorded for this clonotype. Its antigen is not known. Assembly of TCR beta libraries relied on iRepertoire HTBI primers together with Arm-PCR of CDR3 regions. MiXCR, applied by TCRdb to the multiplex PCR reads, yields one record per CDR3 protein. The sample has 600,000 to 650,000 distinct CDR3 sequences; around 17% are singletons. These data were also filed under a second study, of T cells in Graves' hyperthyroidism and ophthalmopathy. That paper states: Researchers ran a first-round RT-PCR on the TCR CDR3 using the HTBI primer set.

The sequencing used peripheral blood mononuclear cells (PBMCs), collected at new diagnosis, from a patient treated with antithyroid drugs. J is TRBJ1-5 and V is TRBV28; no definite D call. This clonotype originated in a woman in her twenties or thirties with Graves disease. In DNA, the CDR3 is TGTGCCAGCAGCCTTCTATTGGAATCTTATAGCAATCAGCCCCAGCATTTT. Translation gives CASSLLLESYSNQPQHF.